This entry lists 7 T cell receptor beta chains sequenced from one sample in a study of tumor-infiltrating lymphocytes in primary liver carcinoma. Each 20-30 mg portion of unsorted bulk tissue served as the source for co-extraction of RNA and DNA. Researchers generated TCR beta cDNA from approximately 0.55 ug of total RNA, relying on a constant-region primer. Libraries of TCR beta came from three nested multiplex PCR rounds with slightly modified ARM-PCR. A C-beta reverse primer and TRBV1-TRBV30 forward primers served in each of the first two PCR rounds, at 9 to 11 cycles apiece. In TCRdb, the multiplex PCR reads were re-called with MiXCR into one record per CDR3 protein. The sample records approximately 37,000 distinct CDR3 sequences, less than 85% being singletons. Input material: liver tumor tissue from sampling region 4. Specified subset: tumor region T4, right-lateral pole. The receptors here all came from a man aged 35-49 years with primary liver carcinoma and hepatitis B virus infection.

On this clonotype itself: One junction end does not reproduce the germline sequence, and a read error may be involved. V is TRBV12-3 or TRBV12-4 and J is TRBJ2-3; maybe TRBD2 (5 bases). This CDR3 has 13 residues. The CDR3 nucleotides read TGTGCCAGCAGTACACTATGGGGAGATACGCAATATTTT. This translates into CASSTLWGDTQYF.

Details on this clonotype: The junction departs from germline at one end; a sequencing error may be responsible. J is TRBJ1-6 and V is TRBV11-1; D may be TRBD1 (5 bases). Germline V gene data show CDR1 as SGHAT and CDR2 as FQDESV (reference sequence). CDR3 size: 13 residues. The CDR3 DNA follows: TGTGCCAGTAGCCGGACAATGGTTTCACTCCTCCACTTT. Translating it yields CASSRTMVSLLHF.

A word on this clonotype: The CDR3 ends on some other residue instead of the conserved phenylalanine or tryptophan, so this is likely a read error. The chain carries TRBV11-1 and TRBJ2-3; no clear D. V was pared by 8 bases and J by 4 bases, with 13 bases between. The germline CDR1 and CDR2 sequences are SGHAT and FQDESV (reference sequence). CDR3 length: 13 amino acids. This chain's CDR3 is CASGSIRADTQYL. CDR3 coding DNA: TGTGCCAGCGGCTCGATCCGAGCAGATACGCAGTATTTA.

V usage is TRBV10-3 and J usage is TRBJ2-5; D might be TRBD2 (6 bases). The CDR3 length is 13 residues. Per germline, CDR1 ENHRY and CDR2 SYGVKD. The CDR3 DNA sequence: TGTGTCACCTTGGGACTCCCCAAAGAGACCCAGTACTTC. It codes for CVTLGLPKETQYF.

Only a few counts were recorded for this clonotype. One junction end disagrees with the germline gene, perhaps due to a read error. The gene calls are TRBV28 and TRBJ2-4; no clear D. The CDR3 has 11 residues. Germline CDR1 and CDR2: MDHEN and SYDVKM. The CDR3 loop reads CASSSVVIQYF. DNA of the CDR3: TGTGCCAGTAGTTCGGTAGTTATTCAGTACTTC.

Details on this clonotype: The junction departs from the called germline gene at one end, perhaps through a read error. The rearrangement links TRBV30 to TRBJ1-1; no clear D gene. This CDR3 region has 11 residues. Germline V gene data show CDR1 as GTSNPN and CDR2 as SVGIG (reference sequence). CDR3 amino acids: CASPRDTGAFF. The CDR3 coding sequence is TGTGCCAGCCCCCGCGACACTGGAGCTTTCTTT.

A word on this clonotype: The CDR3 end shows no conserved phenylalanine or tryptophan, and so a read error is likely. It is unclear where the CDR3 begins or ends on the DNA, so no DNA is shown, and the CDR3 is as TCRdb lists it. This rearrangement joins TRBV30 to TRBJ2-7; the listed D gene, TRBD2, was not tested against the DNA. Germline CDR1 reads GTSNPN; CDR2 reads SVGIG (reference sequence). The CDR3 is 15 residues long, counting both termini. The CDR3 loop reads CAWSAGLAGVSEKYL.